This TCR beta chain was documented in a study of blood T cell repertoires in COVID-19. Study at large: The analysed material was cDNA or gDNA that came from T cells, B-cell-depleted T cells, or PBMCs.

Per the authors' pipeline: It was from reference gene primer amplification that nucleated cell counts were estimated. The assay was immunoSEQ multiplex PCR, and TCRdb's table has in-frame clones only and misses some. V, J and clone size are those of that table, while D and trimming were read from the DNA. This sample has 470,000 or so clones, with 75% to 90% found just once. The germline V gene encodes CDR1 SNHLY and CDR2 FYNNEI. Trimming took off 5 bases at V and 3 bases at J, with 13 bases between the two ends. The CDR3 loop spans 15 amino acids. The clonotype was recovered from a woman aged 25 to 39 with acute or convalescent COVID-19. The V gene is TRBV2, the J gene TRBJ1-4, with D perhaps TRBD1 (6 bases). Sample: peripheral blood. The CDR3 sequence is CASSQRDISNEKLFF. Here the CDR3 DNA reads TGTGCCAGCAGTCAGCGGGACATATCTAATGAAAAACTGTTTTTT. Combining the CDR3 with reference TRBV2 and TRBJ1-4 gives the whole variable domain EPEVTQTPSHQVTQMGQEVILRCVPISNHLYFYWYRQILGQKVEFLVSFYNNEISEKSEIFDDQFSVERPDGSNFTLKIRSTKLEDSAMYFCASSQRDISNEKLFFGSGTQLSVL.